This is a list of T cell receptor beta chains from one sample in a study of prognosis after radiotherapy for stage I lung cancer. In TCRdb, the multiplex PCR reads were re-called with MiXCR into one record per CDR3 protein. The sample has 15,000 to 20,000 distinct CDR3 sequences, 44% seen once; the top ten hold roughly two fifths. The starting material was PBMCs, obtained before or after stereotactic body radiation therapy (not recorded which). The origin of the receptors is a donor older than 45 with non-small cell lung cancer. Each CDR3 is given with its conserved first and last residue. A D gene is named only where the DNA matches it firmly. Rows may omit the clone size; those that give it use once, few, many or a size class.

length,V,D,size,J,DNA,CDR3
13,TRBV7-9,-,-,TRBJ1-2,TGTGCCAGCAGCTTCGGGGGGAGCTATGGCTACACCTTC,CASSFGGSYGYTF
14,TRBV29-1,TRBD2,many,TRBJ2-3,TGCAGCGGAACTAGCGGGAGTAGCGCAGATACGCAGTATTTT,CSGTSGSSADTQYF
16,TRBV2,TRBD1,many,TRBJ1-2,TGTGCCAGCAGTTTACCGGGACAGGGGGTGAATTATGGCTACACCTTC,CASSLPGQGVNYGYTF
14,TRBV5-1,-,many,TRBJ2-1,TGCGCCAGCAGCTTCGCAAGGCCGGGGGATGAGCAGTTCTTC,CASSFARPGDEQFF
17,TRBV15,TRBD2,many,TRBJ2-7,TGTGCCACCAGCAGAGCCCCGGGGGCGGGAGGTTTCTACGAGCAGTACTTC,CATSRAPGAGGFYEQYF
19,TRBV9,TRBD2,many,TRBJ2-1,TGTGCCAGCAGCGTAGCCAGGACTAGCGGGGGGGCCGGTTACAATGAGCAGTTCTTC,CASSVARTSGGAGYNEQFF
15,TRBV27,TRBD2,many,TRBJ2-5,TGTGCCAGCAGGCTAGCGGTCTTAGCTCTAGAGACCCAGTACTTC,CASRLAVLALETQYF
16,TRBV19,TRBD1,-,TRBJ1-3,TGTGCCAGTAGTCTTATCGGACAGGGGACGGGAAACACCATATATTTT,CASSLIGQGTGNTIYF
13,TRBV11-3,-,-,TRBJ2-2,TGTGCCAGCAGCTTATCCATGACCGGGGAGCTGTTTTTT,CASSLSMTGELFF
17,TRBV11-1,-,many,TRBJ2-1,TGTGCCAGCAGCTCGGCTGGTGACAACCCCTCCTACAATGAGCAGTTCTTC,CASSSAGDNPSYNEQFF
15,TRBV19,-,many,TRBJ1-5,TGTGCCAGTAGTCCCAGGCGGGGGACCAATCAGCCCCAGCATTTT,CASSPRRGTNQPQHF
16,TRBV6-1,TRBD2,-,TRBJ2-2,TGTGCCAACAGTCGACTAGCGGGGGCGAACACCTGGGAGCTGTTTTTT,CANSRLAGANTWELFF
15,TRBV12-3/TRBV12-4,-,many,TRBJ2-5,TGTGCCAGCAGTTGGGAAGGGGTCCTCCAAGAGACCCAGTACTTC,CASSWEGVLQETQYF
15,TRBV6-1,-,-,TRBJ1-6,TGTGCCATCTCAGGGAACCCTAACTACAATTCACCCCTCCACTTT,CAISGNPNYNSPLHF
15,TRBV4-1,-,few,TRBJ1-6,TGCGCCAGCAGCCAAGACTTGGGTCTGGGTTCACCCCTCCACTTT,CASSQDLGLGSPLHF
16,TRBV6-1,-,once,TRBJ2-5,TGTGCCAGCATTGAGAGTCCGAGTAGTATTGCAGAGACCCAGTACTTC,CASIESPSSIAETQYF